The next 11 T cell receptor beta chains were all read from a single sample in a study of cytomegalovirus exposure and HLA in healthy donors. The PCR made use of 60 Vbeta and 13 Jbeta primers. The assay was immunoSEQ multiplex PCR, and TCRdb's table has in-frame clones only and misses some. In all, the sample yields around 120,000 clones. Sequencing was performed on PBMCs. The source of these receptors is a man younger than 35 in good health and CMV-seronegative.

The J gene is TRBJ2-2, the V gene TRBV9, with 8 bases that match TRBD1. V trimming: 0 bases; J trimming: 1 base; junction bases outside the gene matches: 2. This CDR3 has 16 amino acids. The germline V gene encodes CDR1 SGDLS and CDR2 YYNGEE. The CDR3 is CASSVAGTGNTGELFF. The CDR3 DNA sequence: TGTGCCAGCAGCGTAGCGGGGACAGGGAACACCGGGGAGCTGTTTTTT.

The chain uses TRBV2 and TRBJ1-1, with 8 bases identical to TRBD1. Germline V gene lookup returns CDR1 SNHLY and CDR2 FYNNEI. The junction had 11 bases not matched to a gene; V was cut back by 6 bases and J by 5 bases. The CDR3 is 15 residues long. CDR3 in amino acids: CASRGGGQGKTEAFF. The CDR3 DNA is TGTGCCAGCAGGGGGGGAGGACAGGGTAAAACTGAAGCTTTCTTT.

This sequence joins TRBV7-9 and TRBJ2-6; weak D call: TRBD1 (6 bases). Between the trimmed V and J ends, which lost 0 bases and 1 base, there was a span of 10 bases. In germline, CDR1 is SEHNR, CDR2 FQNEAQ (reference sequence). This CDR3 is built from 17 residues. CDR3 protein: CASSLAQGRSGANVLTF. The CDR3 DNA reads as TGTGCCAGCAGCTTAGCACAGGGAAGGTCTGGGGCCAACGTCCTGACTTTC.

V usage is TRBV5-1 and J usage is TRBJ1-1, with a possible D match to TRBD1 (5 bases). CDR3 length: 15 amino acids. The V gene lost 0 bases and the J gene lost 5 bases, with 14 bases spanning the gap. Germline V gives CDR1 SGHRS, CDR2 YFSETQ. CDR3 loop: CASSLGGVGGTEAFF. CDR3 sequence (DNA): TGCGCCAGCAGCTTGGGGGGGGTTGGGGGAACTGAAGCTTTCTTT.

V and J are TRBV5-4 and TRBJ2-1, with TRBD2 identical over 9 bases. Germline trimming cut 2 bases from V and 6 bases from J; bases unmatched to any gene: 6. CDR3 size: 15 residues. From germline, CDR1 is SGHNT and CDR2 YYREEE (reference sequence). The CDR3, as DNA: TGTGCCAGCAGCTTTGCGGGAGGGCCGTTCAATGAGCAGTTCTTC. The encoded protein is CASSFAGGPFNEQFF.

This CDR3 reads CASSSIDRGSQETQYF. The CDR3 nucleotides read TGTGCCAGCAGTTCGATTGACAGGGGATCTCAAGAGACCCAGTACTTC. The genes are TRBV7-2 and TRBJ2-5; 8 positions agree with TRBD1. Germline V CDR1 and CDR2: SGHTA, FQGNSA. This CDR3 is built from 16 residues. Germline trimming cut 6 bases from V and 2 bases from J; bases unmatched to any gene: 11. Full variable domain (outside the CDR3, taken from reference TRBV7-2 and TRBJ2-5): GAGVSQSPSNKVTEKGKDVELRCDPISGHTALYWYRQSLGQGLEFLIYFQGNSAPDKSGLPSDRFSAERTGGSVSTLTIQRTQQEDSAVYLCASSSIDRGSQETQYFGPGTRLLVL.

This sequence joins TRBV15 and TRBJ1-1; perhaps TRBD1 as D (6 bases). The CDR3 contains 15 residues. Germline-derived CDR1 and CDR2 are LNHNV and YYDKDF (reference sequence). Deletions cut 0 bases from V and 5 bases from J, with 13 bases between. The CDR3 spells CATSREGARGTEAFF. CDR3 DNA sequence: TGTGCCACCAGCAGAGAGGGGGCCCGAGGGACTGAAGCTTTCTTT.

The rearrangement joins TRBV10-3 to TRBJ1-1, with a possible D match to TRBD1 (5 bases). The CDR3 length is 15 residues. Germline assignment: CDR1 ENHRY and CDR2 SYGVKD. Trimming cost V 6 bases and J 0 bases, with 14 bases left between them. The CDR3 here is CAIRTDKMLNTEAFF. As DNA, the CDR3 is TGTGCCATCAGGACGGACAAAATGTTGAACACTGAAGCTTTCTTT.

This sequence joins TRBV19 and TRBJ2-1, with D possibly being TRBD1 (6 bases). The CDR3 loop spans 15 amino acids. The V gene lost 4 bases and the J gene lost 8 bases, with 18 bases spanning the gap. Germline V lookup: CDR1 LNHDA, CDR2 SQIVND (reference sequence). CDR3 protein: CASSTRQATGYEQFF. The CDR3 region has the DNA TGTGCCAGTAGTACACGACAGGCCACTGGGTATGAGCAGTTCTTC.

The CDR3 DNA is TGCAGTGCTAGATCTGCCGGGGAGCTGTTTTTT. It is translated as CSARSAGELFF. V is TRBV20-1 and J is TRBJ2-2; D is unresolved. The CDR3 totals 11 residues. Trimming left V 2 bases short and J 6 bases short, with 4 bases between. The germline gives CDR1 DFQATT, CDR2 SNEGSKA (reference sequence).

The rearrangement uses TRBV28 and TRBJ1-1, with D hard to call. The CDR3 has 14 amino acids. The germline CDR1 and CDR2 sequences are MDHEN and SYDVKM. Trimming removed 3 bases at V and 1 base at J, with 9 bases between. The CDR3 DNA is TGTGCCAGCAGTTTCATCCCGGGGAACACTGAAGCTTTCTTT. This sequence encodes CASSFIPGNTEAFF.